The 22 T cell receptor beta chains reported below all come from one sample, sequenced in a study of blood T cells in healthy people across ages (dated by TCRdb to about 2015). The library was built by means of 5' RACE. The instrument given in TCRdb is Illumina HiSeq 2500. The second PCR ran for about 6 to 11 cycles and used a J-beta primer mix along with a sample-barcoded 5' primer. TCRdb reprocessing: public reads trimmed at Q25 with fastp, clones called with MiXCR, in-frame beta chains kept. Every entry covers one CDR3 protein and lists the most common genes and DNA from its rows. In all, the sample holds 540,000 or so distinct CDR3 sequences, and more than 45% of those were seen once. The ten biggest clones cover 20% to 25% of the sample. Sequencing was performed on blood. All receptors derive from a man older than 75 in good health.

The J gene is TRBJ1-6, the V gene TRBV27, with D uncertain. V was cut by 3 bases and J by 2 bases, with 11 bases left in between. This CDR3 comprises 16 residues. CDR1 and CDR2 from the germline V gene are MNHEY and SMNVEV (reference sequence). CDR3 residues: CASSFGPNPYNSPLHF. Written as DNA, the CDR3 is TGTGCCAGCAGTTTCGGGCCGAATCCCTATAATTCACCCCTCCACTTT.

The chain combines TRBV24-1 with TRBJ2-1, with 7 bases lining up with TRBD1. The CDR3 spans 14 residues. The V and J ends lost 4 bases and 5 bases, in that order; junction bases with no gene match: 4. Germline values: CDR1 KGHDR, CDR2 SFDVKD. CDR3 bases: TGTGCCACCAGTGAAAGGGACAGACACAATGAGCAGTTCTTC. Translating it yields CATSERDRHNEQFF.

This chain connects TRBV20-1 to TRBJ2-3; 11 bases match TRBD2. Per germline, CDR1 DFQATT and CDR2 SNEGSKA (reference sequence). V shed 4 bases, J shed 0 bases, and the junction held 18 bases outside the gene matches. The CDR3 is 20 amino acids. The CDR3 spells CSATSVASGGLLFSTDTQYF. The CDR3 coding sequence is TGCAGTGCTACGTCGGTGGCTAGCGGGGGGCTCCTGTTCAGCACAGATACGCAGTATTTT.

The rearrangement uses TRBV7-9 and TRBJ1-6; no reliable D call. The germline V gene has CDR1 SEHNR and CDR2 FQNEAQ (reference sequence). V lost 5 bases and J lost 10, with 15 bases in between. The CDR3 contains 14 residues. In DNA form, the CDR3 reads TGTGCCAGCAGCCCAGGTGGGGATTTCTCACCCCTCCACTTT. This translates into CASSPGGDFSPLHF. Using reference TRBV7-9 and TRBJ1-6 for the parts outside the CDR3, the full variable domain is DTGVSQNPRHKITKRGQNVTFRCDPISEHNRLYWYRQTLGQGPEFLTYFQNEAQLEKSRLLSDRFSAERPKGSFSTLEIQRTEQGDSAMYLCASSPGGDFSPLHFGNGTRLTVT.

This clonotype has only one observation. The chain uses TRBV6-2 or TRBV6-3 and TRBJ1-5, with D possibly matching TRBD1 (5 bases). Germline-derived CDR1 and CDR2 are MNHEY and SVGEGT. Trimming pared 2 bases from V and 7 bases from J, leaving 15 bases between. The CDR3 covers 15 residues. Here the CDR3 DNA reads TGTGCCAGCAGTTACACCCTTCTGGGGGACCAGCCCCAGCATTTT. Protein product: CASSYTLLGDQPQHF.

The chain joins TRBV6-6 to TRBJ2-5; D possibly corresponds to TRBD2 (6 bases). The CDR3 loop spans 14 amino acids. The germline CDR1 and CDR2 sequences are MNHNY and SVGAGI (reference sequence). Trimming pared 6 bases from V and 7 bases from J, leaving 18 bases between. The CDR3 reads CASSPDLGRGTQYF. The CDR3 nucleotides are TGTGCCAGCAGCCCTGACTTGGGGCGGGGGACCCAGTACTTC.

This clonotype was seen a single time. The rearrangement joins TRBV7-2 to TRBJ2-7, with D possibly matching TRBD2 (5 bases). This CDR3 spans 13 amino acids. Per the germline V gene, CDR1 is SGHTA and CDR2 is FQGNSA. Trimming pared 5 bases from V and 2 bases from J, leaving 10 bases between. CDR3 sequence (DNA): TGTGCCAGCAGCACTAGTCCCGCCTACGAGCAGTACTTC. Encoded protein: CASSTSPAYEQYF. Full variable domain (remainder filled in from reference TRBV7-2 and TRBJ2-7): GAGVSQSPSNKVTEKGKDVELRCDPISGHTALYWYRQSLGQGLEFLIYFQGNSAPDKSGLPSDRFSAERTGGSVSTLTIQRTQQEDSAVYLCASSTSPAYEQYFGPGTRLTVT.

This clonotype came up many times. The genes are TRBV6-5 and TRBJ2-6; D is unresolved. The V end was cut by 2 bases, the J end by 0 bases, with 8 bases between. Germline V gene lookup returns CDR1 MNHEY and CDR2 SVGAGI. The CDR3 covers 16 residues. CDR3 coding DNA: TGTGCCAGCAGTTACCGCCACATCTCTGGGGCCAACGTCCTGACTTTC. Translating gives CASSYRHISGANVLTF.

This clonotype appeared a few times. The chain combines TRBV20-1 with TRBJ2-3; D remains unclear. In germline, CDR1 is DFQATT, CDR2 SNEGSKA (reference sequence). With 0 bases removed from V and 0 bases from J, the gap between germline ends came to 7 bases. The CDR3 runs 14 residues. CDR3 in amino acids: CSARDLVSTDTQYF. In nucleotides, the CDR3 is TGCAGTGCTAGAGATCTCGTTAGCACAGATACGCAGTATTTT.

The V gene is TRBV24-1, the J gene TRBJ2-6; D is perhaps TRBD1 or TRBD2 (5 bases each). In germline, CDR1 is KGHDR, CDR2 SFDVKD. This CDR3 spans 16 amino acids. V was cut by 7 bases and J by 3 bases, with 15 bases left in between. The CDR3 sequence: CATRNGTADGANVLTF. DNA for the CDR3: TGTGCCACCAGAAACGGGACGGCCGATGGGGCCAACGTCCTGACTTTC.

This clonotype was recorded at least ten times. The chain combines TRBV6-5 with TRBJ2-3; TRBD1 aligns across 8 bases. The ends lost 5 bases at V and 3 bases at J; junction bases unmatched: 10. There are 16 residues in the CDR3. Germline V CDR1 and CDR2: MNHEY, SVGAGI. The CDR3 region has the DNA TGTGCCAGCAGTCGCGCCGCAGGGGGCCCGACAGATACGCAGTATTTT. This codes for CASSRAAGGPTDTQYF.

The rearrangement links TRBV3-1 to TRBJ2-1; 7 bases line up with TRBD2. V dropped 0 bases and J dropped 4; count of bases not matched to a gene: 9. This CDR3 region has 17 residues. CDR1 LGHDT and CDR2 YNNKEL come from the germline V gene (reference sequence). CDR3 loop: CASSQETGSGPYNEQFF. The CDR3 DNA sequence: TGTGCCAGCAGCCAAGAAACAGGTAGCGGGCCTTACAATGAGCAGTTCTTC.

The chain employs TRBV24-1 and TRBJ2-3; 9 bases line up with TRBD1. Unmatched junction bases numbered 11, after V lost 4 bases and J lost 4 bases. The CDR3 covers 17 residues. In germline, CDR1 is KGHDR, CDR2 SFDVKD. The CDR3 nucleotides read TGTGCCACCAGTGACCGCTGGGACAGGGAATGCGCAGATACGCAGTATTTT. Translated, it gives CATSDRWDRECADTQYF.

The rearrangement joins TRBV12-3 or TRBV12-4 to TRBJ1-6; D ambiguous. Trimming pared 3 bases from V and 7 bases from J, leaving 7 bases between. This CDR3 has 13 amino acids. The CDR3 DNA is TGTGCCAGCAGTTTTGGGGAAAATTCACCCCTCCACTTT. Protein product: CASSFGENSPLHF.

This clonotype was seen a handful of times. The rearrangement links TRBV7-2 to TRBJ2-1, with 12 bases matching TRBD2. This CDR3 spans 16 amino acids. The J segment lost 4 bases and the V segment lost 8 bases, leaving 9 bases of the junction unmatched. The germline gives CDR1 SGHTA, CDR2 FQGNSA. CDR3 DNA: TGTGCCAGCTCCCCACGCGGGACTAGCGGGTACAATGAGCAGTTCTTC. The encoded protein is CASSPRGTSGYNEQFF.

The chain uses TRBV4-3 and TRBJ2-1; 9 bases line up with TRBD1. The CDR3 extends over 16 amino acids. Germline values: CDR1 LGHNA, CDR2 YSLEER. The V segment lost 1 base and the J segment 4 bases; nucleotides outside the gene matches: 5. The CDR3 sequence is CASSQAGTGQYNEQFF. The DNA for the CDR3 is TGCGCCAGCAGCCAAGCGGGGACAGGGCAATACAATGAGCAGTTCTTC.

The gene calls are TRBV5-1 and TRBJ2-5; 8 nucleotides agree with TRBD1. Germline V gene lookup returns CDR1 SGHRS and CDR2 YFSETQ. CDR3 length equals 16 residues. Trimming removed 0 bases from V and 5 bases from J; junction bases left unmatched: 9. DNA for the CDR3: TGCGCCAGCAGCTTGGGAGGTCAGGGGGCCTTGGAGACCCAGTACTTC. This translates into CASSLGGQGALETQYF.

This clonotype has a handful of counts. The chain uses TRBV3-1 and TRBJ2-1; 10 nucleotides match TRBD2. This CDR3 has 16 residues. V shed 2 bases, J shed 1 base, and the junction held 2 bases outside the gene matches. In germline, CDR1 is LGHDT, CDR2 YNNKEL (reference sequence). The CDR3 is CASSQLAGVSYNEQFF. The DNA for the CDR3 is TGTGCCAGCAGCCAACTAGCGGGAGTGTCCTACAATGAGCAGTTCTTC.

This clonotype was seen just once. The chain joins TRBV6-5 to TRBJ2-1; no reliable D call. Trimming removed 0 bases from V and 8 bases from J, with 8 bases in between. Germline CDR1 MNHEY, CDR2 SVGAGI. The CDR3 is made up of 13 amino acids. This CDR3 is CASSYSGWDEQFF. The CDR3 nucleotides read TGTGCCAGCAGTTACTCAGGGTGGGATGAGCAGTTCTTC.

This clonotype is a singleton in its sample. The CDR3 loop is CAWSVRGALKISTDTQYF. The CDR3 bases are TGTGCCTGGAGTGTACGGGGGGCCCTAAAGATTAGCACAGATACGCAGTATTTT. The chain has TRBV30 and TRBJ2-3; tentative D call: TRBD2 (7 bases). This CDR3 is built from 18 residues. Germline lookup yields CDR1 GTSNPN and CDR2 SVGIG (reference sequence). V shed 0 bases and J shed 0 bases, with 19 bases lying between them.

V and J are TRBV20-1 and TRBJ2-1, with TRBD1 matching over 9 bases. Germline CDR1 is DFQATT and CDR2 is SNEGSKA (reference sequence). This CDR3 has 16 amino acids. The trim removed 1 base at V and 0 bases at J, leaving 4 bases unmatched. CDR3 in DNA: TGCAGTGCTAGAGGGGGGACAGGGAGCTCCTACAATGAGCAGTTCTTC. Its translation is CSARGGTGSSYNEQFF.

This chain connects TRBV20-1 to TRBJ2-4; D call uncertain. CDR1 and CDR2 from the germline V gene are DFQATT and SNEGSKA (reference sequence). Trimming cost V 3 bases and J 13 bases, with 19 bases left between them. CDR3 length: 13 residues. CDR3 in DNA: TGCAGTGCTAGGTGCGCGATGGACGGAGAGCAGTACTTC. Amino acid sequence: CSARCAMDGEQYF.